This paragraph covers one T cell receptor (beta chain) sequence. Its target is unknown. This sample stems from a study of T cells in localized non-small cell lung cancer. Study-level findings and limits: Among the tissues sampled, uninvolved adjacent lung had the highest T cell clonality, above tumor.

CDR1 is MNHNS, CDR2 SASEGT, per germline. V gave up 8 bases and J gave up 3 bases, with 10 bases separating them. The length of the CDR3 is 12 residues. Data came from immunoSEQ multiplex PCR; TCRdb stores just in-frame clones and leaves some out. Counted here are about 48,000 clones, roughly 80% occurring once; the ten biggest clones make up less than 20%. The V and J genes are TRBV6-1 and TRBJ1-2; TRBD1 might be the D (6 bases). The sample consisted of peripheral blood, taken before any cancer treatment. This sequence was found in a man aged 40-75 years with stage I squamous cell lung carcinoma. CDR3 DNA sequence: TGTGCCAGCGGACAGTGGGACTATGGCTACACCTTC. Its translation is CASGQWDYGYTF.